The clone carrying this TCR beta chain was counted ten times or more. The sample comes from a study of response to subunit inactivated influenza vaccine. TCRdb re-called the RT-PCR reads with MiXCR, one entry per CDR3 protein. The sample yields fewer than 600,000 distinct CDR3 sequences, more than 7% seen once. There are 16 residues in the CDR3. V gave up 0 bases and J gave up 4 bases; unmatched junction bases: 3. Germline assignment: CDR1 SEHNR and CDR2 FQNEAQ (reference sequence). This sequence originates from a man aged 50 to 75 who received an inactivated influenza vaccine. The sample was PBMCs from blood, taken approximately 25 months after vaccination. V usage is TRBV7-9 and J usage is TRBJ2-1; 10 bases agree with TRBD1. The CDR3 bases are TGTGCCAGCAGCTTAGCGGACAGGGGGATGTACAATGAGCAGTTCTTC. Protein sequence: CASSLADRGMYNEQFF.